The TCR beta chain under discussion was sequenced for a study of beta chain features in type 1 diabetes. Background on the study: Examined across all samples were around 110 million sorted cells. Findings and limits, study-wide: Within each of all four CD4+ subsets, Type 1 diabetes patients had TCRB CDR3s that were moderately but significantly shorter.

Expressed TCRB transcripts got sequenced, as all isolated RNA was reverse transcribed. An average roughly 3.5 million reads came from naive, central memory and regulatory T cell samples. TCRdb keeps only in-frame clones here, not all; method: immunoSEQ multiplex PCR. The sample lists hundreds of thousands of clones, more than 13% occurring once. Every single donor gave one heparinised blood draw, and these averaged around 0.12 L. The CDR3 consists of 14 residues. Germline CDR1 GTSNPN, CDR2 SVGIG (reference sequence). This clone has more than one count but fewer than ten. Its antigen is currently unknown. One end of the junction fails to match germline, which may point to a read error.

The sequence came from a man aged 18 to 35 with type 1 diabetes. The J gene is TRBJ1-2, the V gene TRBV30; D unclear. Sequences were obtained from naive CD4+ T cells from blood. The CDR3 here is CAGSNGATNYGYTF. In DNA form, the CDR3 reads TGTGCCGGGAGCAATGGCGCGACTAACTATGGCTACACCTTC. The full variable domain, rest sourced from reference TRBV30 and TRBJ1-2, is SQTIHQWPATLVQPVGSPLSLECTVEGTSNPNLYWYRQAAGRGLQLLFYSVGIGQISSEVPQNLSASRPQDRQFILSSKKLLLSDSGFYLCAGSNGATNYGYTFGSGTRLTVV.